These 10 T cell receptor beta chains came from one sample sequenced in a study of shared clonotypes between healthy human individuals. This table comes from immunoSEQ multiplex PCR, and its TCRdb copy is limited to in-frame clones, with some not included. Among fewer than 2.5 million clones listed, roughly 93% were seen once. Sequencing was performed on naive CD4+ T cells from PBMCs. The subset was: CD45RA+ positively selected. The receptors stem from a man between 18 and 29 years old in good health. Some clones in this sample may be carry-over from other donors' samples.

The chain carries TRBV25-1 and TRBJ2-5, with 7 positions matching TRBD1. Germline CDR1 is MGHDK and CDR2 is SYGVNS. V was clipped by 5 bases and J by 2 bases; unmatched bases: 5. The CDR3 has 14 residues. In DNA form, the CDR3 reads TGTGCCAGCAGTACCCGACAGGGACAAGAGACCCAGTACTTC. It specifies CASSTRQGQETQYF.

CDR3 DNA: TGTGCCAGCAGCAAAGAATTGGGGACAGGGTGGGTCTACGAGCAGTACTTC. This translates into CASSKELGTGWVYEQYF. V usage is TRBV21-1 and J usage is TRBJ2-7; the D call in the table, TRBD1, was not verified against the DNA. TRBV21-1 constitutes a pseudogene. CDR3 length: 17 amino acids.

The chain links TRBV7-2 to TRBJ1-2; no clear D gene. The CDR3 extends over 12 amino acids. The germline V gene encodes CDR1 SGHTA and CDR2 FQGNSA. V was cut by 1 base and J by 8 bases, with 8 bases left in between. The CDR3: CASSLGTGGYTF. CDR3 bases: TGTGCCAGCAGCTTAGGGACGGGAGGCTACACCTTC.

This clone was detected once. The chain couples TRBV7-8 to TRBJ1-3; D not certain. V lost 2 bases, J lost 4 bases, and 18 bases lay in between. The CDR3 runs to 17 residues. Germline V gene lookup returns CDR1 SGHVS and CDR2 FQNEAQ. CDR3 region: CASSLLLPTAYGNTIYF. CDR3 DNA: TGTGCCAGCAGCTTATTATTACCGACTGCCTACGGAAACACCATATATTTT.

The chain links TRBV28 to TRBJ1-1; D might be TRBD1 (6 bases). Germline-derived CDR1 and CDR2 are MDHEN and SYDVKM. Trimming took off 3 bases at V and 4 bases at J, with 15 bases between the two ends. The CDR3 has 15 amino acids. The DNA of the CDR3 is TGTGCCAGCAGTTTTAGGGGGGGGACGGGCACTGAAGCTTTCTTT. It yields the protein CASSFRGGTGTEAFF.

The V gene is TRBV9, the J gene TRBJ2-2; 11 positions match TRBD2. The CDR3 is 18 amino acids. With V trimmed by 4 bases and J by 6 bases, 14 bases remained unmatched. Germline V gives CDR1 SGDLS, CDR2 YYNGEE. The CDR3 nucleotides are TGTGCCAGCAGCCCAGGGACTAGCGGTGGCATCAGGGCCGGGGAGCTGTTTTTT. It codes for CASSPGTSGGIRAGELFF.

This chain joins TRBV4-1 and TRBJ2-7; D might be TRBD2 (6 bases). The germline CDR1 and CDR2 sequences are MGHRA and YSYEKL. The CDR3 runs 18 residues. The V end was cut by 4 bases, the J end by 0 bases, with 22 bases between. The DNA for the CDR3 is TGCGCCAGCAGCCGACCCGGGGGTCCCCCCTTGAGCTCCTACGAGCAGTACTTC. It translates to CASSRPGGPPLSSYEQYF.

As DNA, the CDR3 is TGTGCCAGCAGTTTACTTGGGACAGGTCGATATGGCTACACCTTC. This encodes CASSLLGTGRYGYTF. This sequence joins TRBV28 and TRBJ1-2; 8 positions agree with TRBD1. V gave up 2 bases and J gave up 5 bases; unmatched junction bases: 7. The germline V gene has CDR1 MDHEN and CDR2 SYDVKM. This CDR3 has 15 residues.

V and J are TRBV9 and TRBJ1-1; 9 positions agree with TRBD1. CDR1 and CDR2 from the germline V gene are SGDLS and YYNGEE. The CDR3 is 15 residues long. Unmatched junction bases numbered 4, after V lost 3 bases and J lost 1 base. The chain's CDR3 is CASSAQGAPNTEAFF. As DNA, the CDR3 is TGTGCCAGCAGCGCACAGGGGGCACCGAACACTGAAGCTTTCTTT.

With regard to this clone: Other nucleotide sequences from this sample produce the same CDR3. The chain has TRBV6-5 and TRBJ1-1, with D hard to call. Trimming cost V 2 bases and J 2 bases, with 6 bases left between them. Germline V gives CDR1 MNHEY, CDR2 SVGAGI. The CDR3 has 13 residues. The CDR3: CASSYGRNTEAFF. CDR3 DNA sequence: TGTGCCAGCAGTTACGGGCGAAACACTGAAGCTTTCTTT.